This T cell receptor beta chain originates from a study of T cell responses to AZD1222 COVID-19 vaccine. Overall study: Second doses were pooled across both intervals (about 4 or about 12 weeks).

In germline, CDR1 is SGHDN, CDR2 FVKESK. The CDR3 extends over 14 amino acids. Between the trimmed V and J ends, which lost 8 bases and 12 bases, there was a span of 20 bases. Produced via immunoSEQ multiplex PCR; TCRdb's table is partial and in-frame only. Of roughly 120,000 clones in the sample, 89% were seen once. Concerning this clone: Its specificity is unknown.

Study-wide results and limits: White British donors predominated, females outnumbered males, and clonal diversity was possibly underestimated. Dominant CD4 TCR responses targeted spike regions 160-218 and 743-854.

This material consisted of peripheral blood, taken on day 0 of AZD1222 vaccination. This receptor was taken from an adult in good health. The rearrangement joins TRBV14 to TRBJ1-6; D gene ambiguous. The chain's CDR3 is CASELQRPRGPLHF. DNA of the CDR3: TGTGCCAGCGAGCTACAGCGACCTCGCGGACCCCTCCACTTT. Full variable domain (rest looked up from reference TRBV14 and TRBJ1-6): EAGVTQFPSHSVIEKGQTVTLRCDPISGHDNLYWYRRVMGKEIKFLLHFVKESKQDESGMPNNRFLAERTGGTYSTLKVQPAELEDSGVYFCASELQRPRGPLHFGNGTRLTVT.